A selection of T cell receptor beta chains follows, all from one sample in a study of metastatic and nonmetastatic thyroid tumors. TCRdb used MiXCR to call clones anew from the PCR reads. The sample carries about 40,000 clones, about 17% recorded once. The specimen sequenced was tumor tissue. The source is a female donor with papillary thyroid cancer or a benign thyroid nodule (not recorded which). Some clones in this sample may be carry-over from other donors' samples. Both conserved end residues are part of each CDR3. A D gene is named only where the DNA matches it firmly. A clone size is listed for some rows: how often the clone was seen (once, few, many), or a class if it is expanded.

cdr3_aa: CASSLALAGLQETQYF; cdr3_nt: TGTGCCAGCAGCTTAGCACTAGCGGGACTCCAAGAGACCCAGTACTTC; clone_size: many; v_call: TRBV11-3; d_call: TRBD2; j_call: TRBJ2-5
cdr3_aa: CASSPVGSAAYEQYF; cdr3_nt: TGTGCCAGCAGCCCCGTGGGTTCAGCCGCCTACGAGCAGTACTTC; clone_size: many; v_call: TRBV7-9; d_call: NA; j_call: TRBJ2-7
cdr3_aa: CASSARDWGLDTQYF; cdr3_nt: TGTGCCAGCAGCGCCCGGGACTGGGGCTTAGATACGCAGTATTTT; clone_size: few; v_call: TRBV9; d_call: NA; j_call: TRBJ2-3
cdr3_aa: CASRHWGSNQPQHF; cdr3_nt: TGTGCCAGCAGGCACTGGGGTAGCAATCAGCCCCAGCATTTT; clone_size: many; v_call: TRBV6-1; d_call: NA; j_call: TRBJ1-5
cdr3_aa: CASIPGTSVLMNEQFF; cdr3_nt: TGCGCCAGCATCCCGGGGACTAGCGTTCTTATGAATGAGCAGTTCTTC; clone_size: NA; v_call: TRBV5-1; d_call: TRBD2; j_call: TRBJ2-1
cdr3_aa: CASSLSRGGLNGYTF; cdr3_nt: TGTGCCAGCAGTTTATCACGGGGGGGTCTGAATGGCTACACCTTC; clone_size: few; v_call: TRBV27; d_call: NA; j_call: TRBJ1-2
cdr3_aa: CAISPSGGINQPQHF; cdr3_nt: TGTGCCATCAGTCCTTCCGGTGGAATCAATCAGCCCCAGCATTTT; clone_size: many; v_call: TRBV10-3; d_call: NA; j_call: TRBJ1-5
cdr3_aa: CAGSLARARGGAYEQYF; cdr3_nt: TGTGCCGGCAGCTTAGCCAGGGCTAGAGGGGGTGCCTACGAGCAGTACTTC; clone_size: many; v_call: TRBV7-8; d_call: NA; j_call: TRBJ2-7
cdr3_aa: CSARPVGARRETQYF; cdr3_nt: TGCAGTGCTAGACCTGTAGGGGCGCGGAGAGAGACCCAGTACTTC; clone_size: many; v_call: TRBV20-1; d_call: NA; j_call: TRBJ2-5
cdr3_aa: CASEPPTGSNYAYTF; cdr3_nt: TGCGCCAGCGAGCCCCCGACGGGATCTAACTATGCCTACACCTTC; clone_size: once; v_call: TRBV5-1; d_call: NA; j_call: TRBJ1-2
cdr3_aa: CASSPKYGYTF; cdr3_nt: TGTGCCAGCAGTCCAAAGTATGGCTACACCTTC; clone_size: many; v_call: TRBV6-1; d_call: NA; j_call: TRBJ1-2